These T cell receptor beta chains were read from a single sample in a study of T-cell memory formation after mild COVID-19. TCRdb fed the 5' RACE reads into MiXCR, producing one record per CDR3 protein. The repertoire holds hundreds of thousands of distinct CDR3 sequences, with around 19% as singletons. The sample taken for sequencing was PBMCs or a T cell subset sorted from them (not recorded which). All receptors come from a young man who had mild COVID-19 (a few samples of this study predate the infection). Cell type and time point are not known. The CDR3 runs from the conserved cysteine through the conserved F or W. The D gene is left open where the match is weak. Clone size appears in some rows only: once, few, many, or a class for an expanded clone.

cdr3_aa,cdr3_nt,clone_size,d_call,v_call,j_call
CASSHRRRGTGELFF,TGTGCCAGCAGCCACCGCCGGCGGGGCACCGGGGAGCTGTTTTTT,NA,NA,TRBV28,TRBJ2-2
CASSPTIAGGGYTF,TGTGCCAGCAGCCCCACGATAGCCGGAGGTGGCTACACCTTC,few,NA,TRBV7-9,TRBJ1-2
CASSQSFTGLGETQYF,TGCGCCAGCAGCCAATCCTTCACCGGGCTTGGAGAGACCCAGTACTTC,NA,NA,TRBV4-3,TRBJ2-5
CASSLVAGGTNTGELFF,TGTGCCAGCAGCTTAGTCGCGGGGGGTACGAACACCGGGGAGCTGTTTTTT,NA,TRBD2,TRBV7-8,TRBJ2-2
CSVAEAGIADTQYF,TGCAGCGTTGCCGAGGCGGGGATCGCAGATACGCAGTATTTT,few,NA,TRBV29-1,TRBJ2-3
CASSLALPSNTGELFF,TGCGCCAGCAGCTTGGCCTTGCCCTCGAACACCGGGGAGCTGTTTTTT,many,NA,TRBV5-1,TRBJ2-2
CASSRTGFNVEAFF,TGTGCCAGCAGCCGGACAGGGTTTAACGTTGAAGCTTTCTTT,NA,TRBD1,TRBV6-2/TRBV6-3,TRBJ1-1
CASSFRGGEETQYF,TGTGCCAGCAGTTTCCGCGGGGGGGAAGAGACCCAGTACTTC,many,TRBD2,TRBV12-3/TRBV12-4,TRBJ2-5
CASSQSPPGRYGYTF,TGTGCCAGCAGCCAAAGCCCCCCGGGTCGTTATGGCTACACCTTC,NA,NA,TRBV3-1,TRBJ1-2
CASSQDRWHPGYTF,TGCGCCAGCAGCCAAGACAGGTGGCACCCTGGCTACACCTTC,NA,NA,TRBV4-3,TRBJ1-2
CASSSPWHNEQFF,TGTGCCAGCAGCTCCCCTTGGCACAATGAGCAGTTCTTC,few,NA,TRBV11-3,TRBJ2-1